This T cell receptor (beta chain) is drawn from a study of identical twins. Study-wide results and caveats: Donors were not followed over many years; analysis was cross-sectional. Invariant MAIT and iNKT cells are populations that could partly confound zero-insertion analyses.

Carrying unique molecular identifiers, the cDNA also gained a universal primer site through template switching. TCRdb independently ran MiXCR on the 5' RACE reads; one entry per CDR3 protein. Here the sample spans 690,000 or so distinct CDR3 sequences, roughly 8% being singletons. This clonotype was seen more than once but under ten times. Antigen specificity is unknown. The sample was also linked to a second study, of yellow fever vaccine responses in identical twins. That report notes: Twins' vaccine T cell response reportedly seemed partly convergent, partly personalized.

The sequenced sample was PBMCs. The receptor's source is a young woman in good health.

CDR3 bases: TGTGCCAGCAGCTCCGACAGGGGTTGGACCTACGAGCAGTACTTC. Its protein is CASSSDRGWTYEQYF. The chain employs TRBV7-9 and TRBJ2-7, with 8 bases matching TRBD1. The CDR3 length is 15 residues. J gave up 2 bases and V 4 bases, and 7 bases lay outside the gene matches. Germline V lookup: CDR1 SEHNR, CDR2 FQNEAQ (reference sequence).